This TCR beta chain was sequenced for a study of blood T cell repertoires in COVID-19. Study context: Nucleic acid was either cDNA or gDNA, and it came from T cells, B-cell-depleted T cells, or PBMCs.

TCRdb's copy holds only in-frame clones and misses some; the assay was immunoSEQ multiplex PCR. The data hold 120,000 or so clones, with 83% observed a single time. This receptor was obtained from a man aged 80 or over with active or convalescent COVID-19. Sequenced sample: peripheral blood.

Here the CDR3 DNA reads TGTGCCAGCAGCGTAGGGGAATGGGGGGGCGGTGAAGCTTTCTTT. Encoded protein: CASSVGEWGGGEAFF. This chain connects TRBV9 to TRBJ1-1, with D tentatively TRBD1 (6 bases). This CDR3 spans 15 amino acids. Germline values: CDR1 SGDLS, CDR2 YYNGEE. Trimming pared 0 bases from V and 7 bases from J, leaving 16 bases between.